The sequence of this T cell receptor beta chain was determined in a study of metastatic and nonmetastatic thyroid tumors. Germline lookup yields CDR1 MNHEY and CDR2 SMNVEV (reference sequence). V was trimmed by 2 bases and J by 4 bases, leaving 9 bases between them. The CDR3 spans 14 residues. None of the patients had undergone any treatment ahead of thyroid surgery. The table lists this clone with many counts. TCRdb ran MiXCR on the PCR reads. Among about 59,000 clones, about 16% were seen once, and the ten largest hold more than 9%. The chain links TRBV27 to TRBJ1-5; D ambiguous. The sample taken for sequencing was blood. This receptor was obtained from a male donor with papillary thyroid cancer or a benign thyroid nodule (not recorded which). Some clones in this sample may be carry-over from other donors' samples. This CDR3 is CASSLAGRNQPQHF. CDR3 nucleotides: TGTGCCAGCAGTTTAGCAGGACGGAATCAGCCCCAGCATTTT.